This TCR beta chain emerged from a study of cytomegalovirus exposure and HLA in healthy donors. Turning to this clone: The antigen remains unidentified.

V was pared by 1 base and J by 5 bases, with 2 bases of the junction left unmatched. CDR3 size: 14 residues. Germline V gene lookup returns CDR1 LGHNA and CDR2 YSLEER. PCR employed 60 Vbeta and 13 Jbeta primers. Assay: immunoSEQ multiplex PCR; the TCRdb copy retains only in-frame clones and omits some. The sample consists of about 85,000 clones, over 70% of them appearing once. Study-wide findings and caveats: Presence/absence analyses supposed approximately even sequencing depth among donors. Researchers left out some V segments, among them TRBV6-2 and TRBV6-3, as indistinguishable. Most TCR beta V segments were productive about 87% or about 30% of the time in an earlier analysis.

Everyone who donated was a healthy bone marrow donor. The rearrangement uses TRBV4-3 and TRBJ1-5; TRBD1 agrees at 7 bases. This sequence was found in a man between 45 and 60 years old in good health and CMV-seropositive. What was sequenced was PBMCs. CDR3 residues: CASSQGTGDQPQHF. The CDR3, as DNA: TGCGCCAGCAGCCAAGGTACAGGGGATCAGCCCCAGCATTTT.